The following is a T cell receptor (beta chain) sequence with its context. Its antigen is unknown. The sample is drawn from a study of human T cells and chemical hapten exposure. Study-wide context: Enrolled patients were predominantly female and had alopecia areata, totalis or universalis.

Notes on the study in general: The donor cohort had alopecia, so its immune response may not match that of healthy people.

Time point meaning: patch test 1, 2 weeks after DPC sensitization. Documented treatment: therapeutic diphenylcyclopropenone sensitization with weekly scalp DPC. Total RNA came from unfractionated whole blood. In the original analysis: With a range of 23,224 to 690,600, the median per sample was around 96,000 TCRs. A single record per CDR3 protein comes from TCRdb applying MiXCR to the RACE reads. TCRdb assigned the V and J calls; the authors' analysis was not used. Seen here are approximately 74,000 distinct CDR3 sequences, 32% observed once, and the top ten hold roughly 10%. The V end lost 5 bases, the J end lost 6 bases, and 6 bases lay between the germline ends. Germline V gene sequence: CDR1 SGHAT, CDR2 FQNNGV. The CDR3 has 11 amino acids.

The sequencing here drew on whole blood, taken in connection with sensitization to the hapten diphenylcyclopropenone (DPC). The receptor's source is a man aged 35-49 years with alopecia areata. Some clones in this sample may be carry-over from other donors' samples. V usage is TRBV11-2 and J usage is TRBJ2-3; D is undetermined. The CDR3 reads CASSPSDTQYF. Written as DNA, the CDR3 is TGTGCCAGCAGCCCGTCGGATACGCAGTATTTT. Supplemented by reference TRBV11-2 and TRBJ2-3, the full variable domain reads EAGVAQSPRYKIIEKRQSVAFWCNPISGHATLYWYQQILGQGPKLLIQFQNNGVVDDSQLPKDRFSAERLKGVDSTLKIQPAKLEDSAVYLCASSPSDTQYFGPGTRLTVL.